The 19 T cell receptor beta chains below all came from one sample that was sequenced in a study of CDR3 diversity in severe acne. MiXCR, applied by TCRdb to the PCR reads, yields one record per CDR3 protein. The sample holds about 90,000 distinct CDR3 sequences, approximately 54% seen once. The sample taken for sequencing was blood. These receptors all stem from a male donor with severe acne vulgaris.

This clonotype has more than one count but fewer than ten. The rearrangement links TRBV28 to TRBJ2-7, with a weak D call TRBD1 (6 bases). The CDR3 contains 15 residues. V was trimmed by 5 bases and J by 4 bases, leaving 18 bases between them. Per the germline V gene, CDR1 is MDHEN and CDR2 is SYDVKM. DNA of the CDR3: TGTGCCAGCAGTCTGCCGGGACACTCTGCATACGAGCAGTACTTC. Translation gives CASSLPGHSAYEQYF.

This clonotype was recorded many times. The rearrangement uses TRBV20-1 and TRBJ2-3, with TRBD2 identical over 13 bases. The trim removed 5 bases at V and 6 bases at J, leaving 8 bases unmatched. Germline V gives CDR1 DFQATT, CDR2 SNEGSKA (reference sequence). CDR3 length: 15 amino acids. CDR3 sequence: CSAAGTSGVRDTQYF. The DNA of the CDR3 is TGCAGTGCTGCCGGGACTAGCGGGGTCCGGGATACGCAGTATTTT.

As for this clonotype: This could be a read error, since a much larger clone is one nucleotide away. V usage is TRBV2 and J usage is TRBJ2-1; 8 bases line up with TRBD2. Germline V CDR1 and CDR2: SNHLY, FYNNEI. This CDR3 is built from 15 residues. V lost 5 bases, J lost 13 bases, and 16 bases stayed unmatched. The CDR3 coding sequence is TGTGCCAGCAGTAAGGGAGGGGCGGGAGGCGAGACCCAGTTCTTC. It is translated as CASSKGGAGGETQFF.

This clonotype was seen a few times. The chain combines TRBV19 with TRBJ2-5, with 9 bases matching TRBD1. Germline-derived CDR1 and CDR2 are LNHDA and SQIVND (reference sequence). The CDR3 covers 15 residues. The ends lost 5 bases at V and 4 bases at J; junction bases unmatched: 8. The CDR3 reads CASSYALQGAETQYF. CDR3 DNA: TGTGCCAGTAGTTACGCGTTACAGGGGGCAGAGACCCAGTACTTC.

This clonotype was seen more than once but under ten times. The chain carries TRBV9 and TRBJ2-2; D call uncertain. V lost 2 bases to trimming and J lost 4 bases, with 6 bases between them. This CDR3 has 13 residues. The V gene's germline CDR1 is SGDLS and CDR2 YYNGEE. CDR3 in amino acids: CASSVFSTGELFF. The CDR3 DNA reads TGTGCCAGCAGCGTGTTCAGCACCGGGGAGCTGTTTTTT. Combining the CDR3 with reference TRBV9 and TRBJ2-2 gives the whole variable domain DSGVTQTPKHLITATGQRVTLRCSPRSGDLSVYWYQQSLDQGLQFLIQYYNGEERAKGNILERFSAQQFPDLHSELNLSSLELGDSALYFCASSVFSTGELFFGEGSRLTVL.

This clonotype was counted ten times or more. This chain joins TRBV19 and TRBJ1-5; D is undetermined. Trimming took off 7 bases at V and 2 bases at J, with 15 bases between the two ends. Germline CDR1 and CDR2: LNHDA and SQIVND (reference sequence). CDR3 length equals 15 residues. Here the CDR3 reads CASTPGGLGNQPQHF. CDR3 DNA sequence: TGTGCCAGTACCCCGGGAGGGCTAGGCAATCAGCCCCAGCATTTT.

A remark on this clonotype: One end of the junction is discordant with germline, which a read error may explain. V usage is TRBV27 and J usage is TRBJ2-2; D is possibly TRBD2 (7 bases). Germline CDR1 reads MNHEY; CDR2 reads SMNVEV (reference sequence). This CDR3 is built from 14 residues. CDR3 DNA sequence: TGTGCCAGCAGTTTAAAGGGGGGGCGAGGGGAGCTGCTTTTT. Residues: CASSLKGGRGELLF.

The chain links TRBV5-1 to TRBJ2-3, with 10 bases matching TRBD2. The CDR3 has 17 residues. Germline CDR1 SGHRS, CDR2 YFSETQ. The V gene end was trimmed by 0 bases and the J gene end by 2 bases; junction bases not matched to a gene: 6. The CDR3 reads CASSLALAGGSTDTQYF. The CDR3 DNA reads TGCGCCAGCAGCTTGGCCTTAGCGGGAGGCTCCACAGATACGCAGTATTTT.

This clonotype came up many times. The chain combines TRBV9 with TRBJ2-1; 8 nucleotides align to TRBD2. In germline, CDR1 is SGDLS, CDR2 YYNGEE. There are 15 residues in the CDR3. V lost 3 bases to trimming and J lost 5 bases; unmatched junction nucleotides: 7. The CDR3 here is CASSEGTSLNNEQFF. The CDR3 DNA is TGTGCCAGCAGCGAGGGGACTAGTCTAAACAATGAGCAGTTCTTC.

There are many counts of this clonotype. Germline and junction disagree at one end, which may indicate a read error. The rearrangement uses TRBV7-2 and TRBJ2-7; 7 nucleotides agree with TRBD1. The CDR3 is 15 residues long. Germline CDR1 is SGHTA and CDR2 is FQGNSA. The CDR3 is CASSLGQGVLDEQYF. The CDR3 DNA follows: TGTGCCAGCAGTTTAGGGCAGGGGGTTTTGGACGAGCAGTACTTC.

This clonotype appeared many times. V is TRBV4-3 and J is TRBJ1-1; D gene ambiguous. The germline gives CDR1 LGHNA, CDR2 YSLEER. The CDR3 extends over 11 amino acids. V dropped 6 bases and J dropped 5 bases, with 7 bases sitting between them. The CDR3: CASSWGTEAFF. CDR3 DNA: TGCGCCAGCAGTTGGGGAACTGAAGCTTTCTTT.

The chain uses TRBV29-1 and TRBJ2-3, with a weak D call TRBD1 (6 bases). V lost 6 bases, J lost 4 bases, and 14 bases lay in between. CDR1 and CDR2 (germline): SQVTM, ANQGSEA. The CDR3 spans 13 residues. CDR3 in DNA: TGCAGCGTGCACCCCTCAGGGGCAGATACGCAGTATTTT. This sequence encodes CSVHPSGADTQYF.

This clonotype occurred once. CDR3 coding DNA: TGTGCCAGCAGCGTCGGAGGGGACTCCGTCTCCTACGAGCAGTACTTC. Translated: CASSVGGDSVSYEQYF. The gene calls are TRBV4-2 and TRBJ2-7, with a weak D call TRBD2 (6 bases). The CDR3 length is 16 residues. Germline assignment: CDR1 LGHNA and CDR2 YNFKEQ. Trimming pared 5 bases from V and 0 bases from J, leaving 17 bases between.

This clonotype appeared once. CDR3 region: CASSINRDRSEETQYF. CDR3 coding DNA: TGTGCCAGCAGCATCAACCGGGACAGAAGTGAAGAGACCCAGTACTTC. This chain joins TRBV2 and TRBJ2-5, with 7 bases matching TRBD1. Losses at the gene ends were 6 bases for V and 3 bases for J; bases not matched to a gene: 13. This CDR3 region has 16 residues. CDR1 SNHLY and CDR2 FYNNEI come from the germline V gene. Variable domain in full (rest from reference TRBV2 and TRBJ2-5): EPEVTQTPSHQVTQMGQEVILRCVPISNHLYFYWYRQILGQKVEFLVSFYNNEISEKSEIFDDQFSVERPDGSNFTLKIRSTKLEDSAMYFCASSINRDRSEETQYFGPGTRLLVL.

Regarding this clonotype: The germline gene is not matched at one end of the junction; a read error may be the cause. The chain is built from TRBV13 and TRBJ2-7; D ambiguous. The CDR3 contains 14 residues. From germline, CDR1 is PRHDT and CDR2 FYEKMQ (reference sequence). CDR3 amino acids: CAGSQARRTYEQYF. The CDR3 region has the DNA TGTGCCGGCAGCCAAGCACGGCGAACCTACGAGCAGTACTTC.

The table lists this clonotype with a count of one. This sequence may be a read error, since a much larger clone differs from it by one base. The chain couples TRBV7-6 to TRBJ2-2, with D perhaps TRBD2 (5 bases). CDR1 is SGHVS, CDR2 FNYEAQ, per germline. V lost 1 base and J lost 7, with 19 bases in between. The CDR3 has 17 amino acids. The CDR3 reads CASSLVSGLRIIGELFF. The CDR3 DNA is TGTGCCAGCAGCTTAGTGTCCGGACTGAGGATTATCGGGGAGCTGTTTTTT.

The V and J genes are TRBV7-9 and TRBJ2-2, with no clear D. Trimming removed 3 bases from V and 6 bases from J, with 11 bases in between. The CDR3 spans 14 residues. Per germline, CDR1 SEHNR and CDR2 FQNEAQ (reference sequence). Written as DNA, the CDR3 is TGTGCCAGCAGCTTGTTTTTGTCGGCCGGGGAGCTGTTTTTT. It encodes CASSLFLSAGELFF. Variable domain in full (rest from reference TRBV7-9 and TRBJ2-2): DTGVSQNPRHKITKRGQNVTFRCDPISEHNRLYWYRQTLGQGPEFLTYFQNEAQLEKSRLLSDRFSAERPKGSFSTLEIQRTEQGDSAMYLCASSLFLSAGELFFGEGSRLTVL.

This clonotype was counted at least ten times. V is TRBV2 and J is TRBJ2-1, with 9 bases fitting TRBD1. Per germline, CDR1 SNHLY and CDR2 FYNNEI. The junction had 2 bases not matched to a gene; V was cut back by 8 bases and J by 6 bases. CDR3 size: 12 residues. In DNA form, the CDR3 reads TGTGCCAGCGCGGGACAGGGCAATGAGCAGTTCTTC. Protein sequence: CASAGQGNEQFF.

Comments on this clonotype: This may arise from a read error, as a much more abundant clone is one base away. This rearrangement joins TRBV19 to TRBJ1-6, with D hard to call. Looked up from germline, CDR1 is LNHDA and CDR2 is SQIVND (reference sequence). The CDR3 extends over 13 amino acids. Trimming stripped 3 bases from V and 13 bases from J, with 13 bases between. For the CDR3, the DNA is TGTGCCAGTAGTATTGACGGAGAGAAGCCCCTCCACTTT. Translated, it gives CASSIDGEKPLHF.